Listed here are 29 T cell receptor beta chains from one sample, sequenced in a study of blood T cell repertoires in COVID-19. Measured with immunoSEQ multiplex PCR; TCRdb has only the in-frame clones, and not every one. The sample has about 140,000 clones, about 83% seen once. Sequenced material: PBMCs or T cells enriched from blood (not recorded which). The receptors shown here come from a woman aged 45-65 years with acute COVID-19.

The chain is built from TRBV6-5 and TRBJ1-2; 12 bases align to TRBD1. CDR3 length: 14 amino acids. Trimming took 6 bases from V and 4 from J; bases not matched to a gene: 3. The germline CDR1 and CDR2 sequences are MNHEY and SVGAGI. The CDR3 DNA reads TGTGCCAGCAGGGGGACAGGGGGCAGCTATGGCTACACCTTC. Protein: CASRGTGGSYGYTF.

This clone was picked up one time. DNA of the CDR3: TGCGCCAGCAGCTTGGACAGTCGTGGGACTGAAGCTTTCTTT. It specifies CASSLDSRGTEAFF. The J gene is TRBJ1-1, the V gene TRBV5-1; D unclear. CDR1 and CDR2 from the germline V gene are SGHRS and YFSETQ. This CDR3 has 14 residues. Trimming took 0 bases from V and 5 from J, leaving 11 bases between them.

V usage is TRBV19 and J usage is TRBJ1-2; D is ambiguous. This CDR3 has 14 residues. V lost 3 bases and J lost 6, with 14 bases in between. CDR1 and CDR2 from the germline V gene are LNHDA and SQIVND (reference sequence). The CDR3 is CASSIGLEGHGYTF. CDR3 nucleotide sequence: TGTGCCAGTAGTATTGGTCTCGAGGGCCATGGCTACACCTTC.

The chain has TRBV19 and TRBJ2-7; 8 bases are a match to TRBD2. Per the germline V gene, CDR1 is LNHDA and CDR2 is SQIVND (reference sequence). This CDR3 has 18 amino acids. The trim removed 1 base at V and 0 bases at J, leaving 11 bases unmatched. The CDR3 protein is CASSIVGTGLAGSYEQYF. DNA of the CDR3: TGTGCCAGTAGTATAGTAGGTACGGGGCTAGCGGGCTCCTACGAGCAGTACTTC.

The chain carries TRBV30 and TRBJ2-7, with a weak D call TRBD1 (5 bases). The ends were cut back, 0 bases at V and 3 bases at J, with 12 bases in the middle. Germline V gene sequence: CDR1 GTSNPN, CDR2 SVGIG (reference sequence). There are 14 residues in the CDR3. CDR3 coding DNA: TGTGCCTGGAGTGTTAAGGGGTTTGGCTACGAGCAGTACTTC. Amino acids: CAWSVKGFGYEQYF.

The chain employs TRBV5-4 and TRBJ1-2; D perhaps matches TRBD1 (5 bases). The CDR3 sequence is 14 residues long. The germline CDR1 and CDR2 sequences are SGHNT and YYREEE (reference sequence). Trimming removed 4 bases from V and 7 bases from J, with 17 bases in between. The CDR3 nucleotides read TGTGCCAGCAGCAGAGAGACAGAGGAGACTGGCTACACCTTC. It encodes CASSRETEETGYTF.

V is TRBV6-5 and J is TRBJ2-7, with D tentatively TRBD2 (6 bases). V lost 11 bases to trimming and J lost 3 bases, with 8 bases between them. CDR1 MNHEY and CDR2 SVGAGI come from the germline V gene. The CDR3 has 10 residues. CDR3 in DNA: TGTGCCGGAGGGTACTACGAGCAGTACTTC. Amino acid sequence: CAGGYYEQYF.

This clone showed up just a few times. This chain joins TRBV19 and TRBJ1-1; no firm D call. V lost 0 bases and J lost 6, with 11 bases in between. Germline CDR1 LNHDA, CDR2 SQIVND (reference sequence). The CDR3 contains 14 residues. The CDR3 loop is CASSIEGKAAEAFF. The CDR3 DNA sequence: TGTGCCAGTAGTATAGAAGGTAAGGCGGCTGAAGCTTTCTTT.

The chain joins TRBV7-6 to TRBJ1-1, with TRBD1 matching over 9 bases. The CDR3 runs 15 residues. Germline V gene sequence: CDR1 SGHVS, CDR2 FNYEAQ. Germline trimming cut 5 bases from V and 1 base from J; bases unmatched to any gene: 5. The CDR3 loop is CASSPRQGENTEAFF. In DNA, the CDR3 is TGTGCCAGCAGCCCCCGACAGGGGGAGAACACTGAAGCTTTCTTT.

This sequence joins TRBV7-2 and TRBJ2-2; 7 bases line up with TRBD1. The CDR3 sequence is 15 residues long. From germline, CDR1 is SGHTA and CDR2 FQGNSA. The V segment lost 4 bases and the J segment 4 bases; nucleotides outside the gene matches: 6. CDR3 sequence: CASSSVTGSTGELFF. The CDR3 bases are TGTGCCAGCAGCTCGGTGACAGGGTCCACCGGGGAGCTGTTTTTT.

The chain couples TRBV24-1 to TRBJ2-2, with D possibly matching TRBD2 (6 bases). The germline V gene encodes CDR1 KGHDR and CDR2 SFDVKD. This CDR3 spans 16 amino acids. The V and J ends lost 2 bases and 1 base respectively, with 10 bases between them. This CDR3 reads CATSDSGLRNTGELFF. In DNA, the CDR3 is TGTGCCACCAGTGATTCGGGACTGAGGAACACCGGGGAGCTGTTTTTT.

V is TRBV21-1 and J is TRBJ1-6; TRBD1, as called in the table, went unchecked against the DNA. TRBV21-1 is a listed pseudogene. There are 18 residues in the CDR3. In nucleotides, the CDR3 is TGTGCCAGCAGCAAAGCGGCAGGGCACGGGTCCTATAATTCACCCCTCCACTTT. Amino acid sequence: CASSKAAGHGSYNSPLHF.

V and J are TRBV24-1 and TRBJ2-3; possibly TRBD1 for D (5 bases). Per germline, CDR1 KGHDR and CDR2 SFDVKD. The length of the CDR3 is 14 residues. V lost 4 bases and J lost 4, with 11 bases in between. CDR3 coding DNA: TGTGCCACCAGTGACCGCCTCAGGGCAGATACGCAGTATTTT. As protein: CATSDRLRADTQYF.

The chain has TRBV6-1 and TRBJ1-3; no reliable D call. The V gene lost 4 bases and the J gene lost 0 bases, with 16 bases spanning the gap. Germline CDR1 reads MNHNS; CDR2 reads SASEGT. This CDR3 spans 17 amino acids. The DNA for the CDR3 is TGTGCCAGCAGTGGCGTTGGTAGTAACCTCTCTGGAAACACCATATATTTT. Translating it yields CASSGVGSNLSGNTIYF.

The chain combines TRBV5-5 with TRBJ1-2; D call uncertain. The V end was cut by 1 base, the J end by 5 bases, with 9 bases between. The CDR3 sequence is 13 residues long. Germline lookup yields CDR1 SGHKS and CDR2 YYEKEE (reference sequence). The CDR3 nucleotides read TGTGCCAGCAGCTTGATACCTACTTATGGCTACACCTTC. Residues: CASSLIPTYGYTF.

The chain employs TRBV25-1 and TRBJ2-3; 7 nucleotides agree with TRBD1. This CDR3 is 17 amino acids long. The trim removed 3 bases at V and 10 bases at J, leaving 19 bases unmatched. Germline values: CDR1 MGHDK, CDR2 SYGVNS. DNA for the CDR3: TGTGCCAGCAGTGACCCAGCACAGGGGTCTACCTCTTCTGCGCAGTATTTT. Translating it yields CASSDPAQGSTSSAQYF.

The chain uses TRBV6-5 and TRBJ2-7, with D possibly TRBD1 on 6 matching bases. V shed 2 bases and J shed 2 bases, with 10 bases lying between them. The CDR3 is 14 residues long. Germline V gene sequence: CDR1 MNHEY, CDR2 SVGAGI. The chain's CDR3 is CASSYSRGPYEQYF. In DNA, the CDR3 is TGTGCCAGCAGTTACAGCAGGGGACCCTACGAGCAGTACTTC.

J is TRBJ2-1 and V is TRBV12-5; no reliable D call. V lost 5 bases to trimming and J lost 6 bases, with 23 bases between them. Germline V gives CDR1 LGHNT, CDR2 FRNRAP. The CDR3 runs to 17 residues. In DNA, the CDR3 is TGTGCTAGTGGTCCAAGCGTATCCCTTACCCCCATCAATGAGCAGTTCTTC. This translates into CASGPSVSLTPINEQFF.

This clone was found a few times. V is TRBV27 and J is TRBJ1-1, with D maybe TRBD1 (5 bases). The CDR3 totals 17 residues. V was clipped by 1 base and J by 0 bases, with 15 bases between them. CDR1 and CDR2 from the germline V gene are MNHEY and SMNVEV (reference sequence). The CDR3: CASSLYGQGTMNTEAFF. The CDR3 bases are TGTGCCAGCAGTTTATACGGCCAGGGAACTATGAACACTGAAGCTTTCTTT.

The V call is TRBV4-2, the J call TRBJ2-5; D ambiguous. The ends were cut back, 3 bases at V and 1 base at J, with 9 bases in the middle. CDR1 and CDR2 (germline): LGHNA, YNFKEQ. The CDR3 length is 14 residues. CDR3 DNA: TGTGCCAGCAGCCACGCCTACGGCCAAGAGACCCAGTACTTC. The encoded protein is CASSHAYGQETQYF.

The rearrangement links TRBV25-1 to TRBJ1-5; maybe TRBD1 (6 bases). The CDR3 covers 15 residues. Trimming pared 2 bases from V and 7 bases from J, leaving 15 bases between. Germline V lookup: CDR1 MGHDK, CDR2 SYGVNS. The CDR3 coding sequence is TGTGCCAGCAGTGAAGTAGAGGGGGATGAGCAGCCCCAGCATTTT. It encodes CASSEVEGDEQPQHF.

CDR3 sequence reads: CASSLSPGQGGEQFF. As DNA, the CDR3 is TGTGCCAGCAGCTTATCACCGGGACAGGGGGGTGAGCAGTTCTTC. The chain employs TRBV7-3 and TRBJ2-1; 11 positions agree with TRBD1. Per the germline V gene, CDR1 is SGHTA and CDR2 is FQGTGA. Unmatched junction bases numbered 6, after V lost 2 bases and J lost 9 bases. This CDR3 has 15 amino acids. The complete variable domain, with remaining parts taken from reference TRBV7-3 and TRBJ2-1, reads GAGVSQTPSNKVTEKGKYVELRCDPISGHTALYWYRQSLGQGPEFLIYFQGTGAADDSGLPNDRFFAVRPEGSVSTLKIQRTERGDSAVYLCASSLSPGQGGEQFFGPGTRLTVL.

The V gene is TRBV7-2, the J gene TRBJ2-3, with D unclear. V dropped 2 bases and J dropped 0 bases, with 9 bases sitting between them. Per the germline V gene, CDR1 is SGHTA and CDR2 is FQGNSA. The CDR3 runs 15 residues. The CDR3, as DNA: TGTGCCAGCAGCTTAATAGTTAGTAGCACAGATACGCAGTATTTT. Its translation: CASSLIVSSTDTQYF.

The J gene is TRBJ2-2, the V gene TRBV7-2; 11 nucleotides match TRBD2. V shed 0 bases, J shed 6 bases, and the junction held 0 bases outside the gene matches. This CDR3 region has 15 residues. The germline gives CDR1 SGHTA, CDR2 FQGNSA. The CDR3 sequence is CASSLASGRAGELFF. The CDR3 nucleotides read TGTGCCAGCAGCTTAGCTAGCGGGAGGGCCGGGGAGCTGTTTTTT.

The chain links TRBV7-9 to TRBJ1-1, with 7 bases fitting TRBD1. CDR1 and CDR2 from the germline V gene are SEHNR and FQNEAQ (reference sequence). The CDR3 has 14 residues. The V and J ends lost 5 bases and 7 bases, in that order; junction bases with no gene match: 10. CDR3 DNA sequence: TGTGCCAGCAGCCTCTCGCTTACAGGGGATGAAGCTTTCTTT. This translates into CASSLSLTGDEAFF. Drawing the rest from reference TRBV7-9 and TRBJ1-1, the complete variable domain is DTGVSQNPRHKITKRGQNVTFRCDPISEHNRLYWYRQTLGQGPEFLTYFQNEAQLEKSRLLSDRFSAERPKGSFSTLEIQRTEQGDSAMYLCASSLSLTGDEAFFGQGTRLTVV.

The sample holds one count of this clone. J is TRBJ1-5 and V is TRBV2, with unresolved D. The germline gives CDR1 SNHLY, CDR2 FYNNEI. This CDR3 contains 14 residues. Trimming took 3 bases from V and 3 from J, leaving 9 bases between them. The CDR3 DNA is TGTGCCAGCAGTGAGTCAGGATACAATCAGCCCCAGCATTTT. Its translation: CASSESGYNQPQHF.

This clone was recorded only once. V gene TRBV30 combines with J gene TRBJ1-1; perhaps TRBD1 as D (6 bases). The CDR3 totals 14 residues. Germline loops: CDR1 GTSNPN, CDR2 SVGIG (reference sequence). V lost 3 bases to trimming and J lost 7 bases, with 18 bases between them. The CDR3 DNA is TGTGCCTGGAGATTATCGGGGACACAAAATGAAGCTTTCTTT. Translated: CAWRLSGTQNEAFF.

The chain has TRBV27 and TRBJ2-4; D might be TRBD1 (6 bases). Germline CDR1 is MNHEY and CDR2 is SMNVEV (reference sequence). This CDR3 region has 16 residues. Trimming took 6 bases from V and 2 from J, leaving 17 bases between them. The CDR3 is CASSSTGIESKNIQYF. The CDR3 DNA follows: TGTGCCAGCAGCTCAACAGGGATCGAGTCCAAAAACATTCAGTACTTC.

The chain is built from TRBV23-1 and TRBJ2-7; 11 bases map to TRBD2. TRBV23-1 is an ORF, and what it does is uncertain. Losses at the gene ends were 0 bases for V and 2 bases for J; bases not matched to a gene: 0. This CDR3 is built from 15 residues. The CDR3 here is CASSQSGLAAYEQYF. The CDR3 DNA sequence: TGCGCCAGCAGTCAATCGGGACTAGCGGCCTACGAGCAGTACTTC.